The present T cell receptor beta chain was sequenced within a study of T cell responses to AZD1222 COVID-19 vaccine. General study results and limits: The donor cohort was predominantly white British with a female majority, and clonal diversity may have been underestimated.

Concerning this clone: Antigen: not known.

Germline V gene lookup returns CDR1 LGHNA and CDR2 YNFKEQ. With 0 bases removed from V and 0 bases from J, the gap between germline ends came to 5 bases. CDR3 size: 14 residues. Libraries were prepared by immunoSEQ multiplex PCR; TCRdb keeps only in-frame clonotypes and omits some of them. The repertoire has approximately 75,000 clones, under 90% of them found once; the top ten carry over 1.1%. This sequence originates from an adult who received the AZD1222 COVID-19 vaccine. The material was peripheral blood, obtained 28 days after the second AZD1222 dose. The rearrangement uses TRBV4-2 and TRBJ1-1; D unclear. CDR3 residues: CASSQDPLNTEAFF. DNA of the CDR3: TGTGCCAGCAGCCAAGATCCCTTGAACACTGAAGCTTTCTTT.